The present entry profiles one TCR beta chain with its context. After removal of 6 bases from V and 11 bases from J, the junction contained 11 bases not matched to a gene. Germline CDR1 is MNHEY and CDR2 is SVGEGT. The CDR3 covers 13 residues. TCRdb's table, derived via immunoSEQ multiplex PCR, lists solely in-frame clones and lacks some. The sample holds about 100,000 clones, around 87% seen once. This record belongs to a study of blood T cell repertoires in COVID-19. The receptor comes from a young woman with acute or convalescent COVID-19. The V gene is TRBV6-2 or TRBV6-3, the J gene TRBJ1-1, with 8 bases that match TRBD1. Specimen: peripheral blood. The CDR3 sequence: CASSRSTGVGAFF. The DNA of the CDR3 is TGTGCCAGCAGCCGCTCGACAGGGGTTGGTGCTTTCTTT.